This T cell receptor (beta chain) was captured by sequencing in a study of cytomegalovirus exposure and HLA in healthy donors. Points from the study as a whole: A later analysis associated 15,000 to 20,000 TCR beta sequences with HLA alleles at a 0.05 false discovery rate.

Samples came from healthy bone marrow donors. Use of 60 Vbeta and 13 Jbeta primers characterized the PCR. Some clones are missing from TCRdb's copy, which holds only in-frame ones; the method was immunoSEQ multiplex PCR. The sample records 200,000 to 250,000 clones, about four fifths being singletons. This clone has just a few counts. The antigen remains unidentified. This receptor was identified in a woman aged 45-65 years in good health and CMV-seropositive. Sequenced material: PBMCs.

CDR3 amino acids: CASSLVSGGRSEKLFF. As DNA, the CDR3 is TGCGCCAGCAGCTTGGTTTCAGGGGGGAGGAGTGAAAAACTGTTTTTT. The chain recombines TRBV5-1 with TRBJ1-4, with 7 bases lining up with TRBD1. CDR3 length: 16 amino acids. Germline assignment: CDR1 SGHRS and CDR2 YFSETQ. Losses at the gene ends were 0 bases for V and 7 bases for J; bases not matched to a gene: 9.